Below are 14 T cell receptor beta chains sequenced from a single sample in a study of shared clonotypes between healthy human individuals. Here immunoSEQ multiplex PCR was the method, and the copy in TCRdb shows in-frame clones only, minus some. The data show around 480,000 clones, almost 80% seen once. Material for sequencing was PBMCs. The receptors were sampled from a woman aged 40-49 years in good health. Some clones in this sample may be carry-over from other donors' samples.

A few counts support this clone. V usage is TRBV5-1 and J usage is TRBJ1-2; D is unresolved. Germline assignment: CDR1 SGHRS and CDR2 YFSETQ. The ends were cut back, 2 bases at V and 0 bases at J, with 8 bases in the middle. This CDR3 contains 14 residues. The CDR3 loop is CASSFETPNYGYTF. The CDR3 DNA is TGCGCCAGCAGCTTTGAGACTCCTAACTATGGCTACACCTTC.

The CDR3: CAWSVKGGSYEQYF. Written as DNA, the CDR3 is TGTGCCTGGAGTGTTAAGGGAGGTTCCTACGAGCAGTACTTC. The chain recombines TRBV30 with TRBJ2-7, with a possible D match to TRBD2 (6 bases). Trimming pared 0 bases from V and 1 base from J, leaving 10 bases between. The germline gives CDR1 GTSNPN, CDR2 SVGIG (reference sequence). The CDR3 runs to 14 residues.

A few counts support this clone. The chain recombines TRBV7-9 with TRBJ1-3; D is ambiguous. Germline V lookup: CDR1 SEHNR, CDR2 FQNEAQ (reference sequence). CDR3 length: 15 amino acids. V lost 1 base to trimming and J lost 0 bases, with 7 bases between them. In nucleotides, the CDR3 is TGTGCCAGCAGCTTAGATGAGTCCTCTGGAAACACCATATATTTT. It specifies CASSLDESSGNTIYF.

The chain employs TRBV4-2 and TRBJ2-7, with 7 bases lining up with TRBD1. After removal of 3 bases from V and 4 bases from J, the junction contained 9 bases not matched to a gene. Germline V lookup: CDR1 LGHNA, CDR2 YNFKEQ. The CDR3 is 15 residues long. The CDR3: CASSQRTGTEYEQYF. CDR3 bases: TGTGCCAGCAGCCAGAGAACCGGGACAGAATACGAGCAGTACTTC.

This clone has just one count. This rearrangement joins TRBV2 to TRBJ2-5; D is unclear. With 8 bases removed from V and 1 base from J, the gap between germline ends came to 8 bases. Germline CDR1 is SNHLY and CDR2 is FYNNEI. The CDR3 totals 12 residues. CDR3 DNA sequence: TGTGCCAGCCAGGAGTCCCAAGAGACCCAGTACTTC. Protein sequence: CASQESQETQYF.

The chain uses TRBV11-2 and TRBJ2-7; D not certain. CDR3 length equals 15 residues. V lost 2 bases and J 2 bases, leaving 13 bases between the germline ends. Germline values: CDR1 SGHAT, CDR2 FQNNGV. This CDR3 is CASSLRPQVAYEQYF. The DNA for the CDR3 is TGTGCCAGCAGCTTACGGCCCCAGGTTGCCTACGAGCAGTACTTC.

The chain carries TRBV6-6 and TRBJ2-2; D uncertain. Germline V CDR1 and CDR2: MNHNY, SVGAGI (reference sequence). There are 13 residues in the CDR3. V shed 4 bases and J shed 2 bases, with 5 bases lying between them. The CDR3 loop is CASSSPNTGELFF. In DNA form, the CDR3 reads TGTGCCAGCAGTTCCCCCAACACCGGGGAGCTGTTTTTT.

The rearrangement joins TRBV19 to TRBJ2-5, with 7 bases aligning to TRBD1. CDR1 is LNHDA and CDR2 is SQIVND in the germline V gene (reference sequence). The length of the CDR3 is 15 residues. V lost 6 bases, J lost 1 base, and 8 bases stayed unmatched. The CDR3 reads CASRRKGTAQETQYF. The DNA for the CDR3 is TGTGCCAGTAGGAGAAAGGGGACAGCCCAAGAGACCCAGTACTTC.

The chain has TRBV6-5 and TRBJ2-7; D might be TRBD2 (6 bases). The V gene lost 9 bases and the J gene lost 3 bases, with 15 bases spanning the gap. Germline loops: CDR1 MNHEY, CDR2 SVGAGI. CDR3 length: 13 amino acids. The chain's CDR3 is CASARDGSYEQYF. The CDR3 region has the DNA TGTGCCAGTGCCCGGGACGGGAGCTACGAGCAGTACTTC.

There are a few counts of this clone. This chain uses TRBV18 with TRBJ2-5, with a weak D call TRBD1 (6 bases). With 1 base removed from V and 5 bases from J, the gap between germline ends came to 11 bases. The CDR3 runs 14 residues. Germline-derived CDR1 and CDR2 are KGHSH and LQKENI. The CDR3 bases are TGTGCCAGCTCACCACGCCGGCAGGGGGAGACCCAGTACTTC. Amino acid sequence: CASSPRRQGETQYF.

The chain links TRBV10-3 to TRBJ2-7; D is tentatively TRBD1 or TRBD2 (5 bases each). The CDR3 runs 12 residues. V lost 11 bases and J 3 bases, leaving 14 bases between the germline ends. The germline CDR1 and CDR2 sequences are ENHRY and SYGVKD. The CDR3: CALRGSSYEQYF. In DNA, the CDR3 is TGTGCCCTACGGGGCTCAAGCTACGAGCAGTACTTC.

The rearrangement joins TRBV10-3 to TRBJ2-1, with D possibly being TRBD2 (5 bases). The germline V and J ends were trimmed by 6 bases and 7 bases, with 13 bases remaining between them. From germline, CDR1 is ENHRY and CDR2 SYGVKD. The CDR3 consists of 13 residues. CDR3 protein: CAIRERGPNEQFF. The CDR3 nucleotides read TGTGCCATCAGGGAACGGGGTCCAAATGAGCAGTTCTTC.

The V and J genes are TRBV7-6 and TRBJ2-7, with 8 bases identical to TRBD2. The V gene's germline CDR1 is SGHVS and CDR2 FNYEAQ. This CDR3 has 15 amino acids. The trim removed 2 bases at V and 4 bases at J, leaving 7 bases unmatched. The CDR3 protein is CASSLLSGSRYEQYF. CDR3 DNA sequence: TGTGCCAGCAGCTTACTGAGCGGGAGTAGGTACGAGCAGTACTTC.

This rearrangement joins TRBV11-2 to TRBJ1-4; D is ambiguous. In germline, CDR1 is SGHAT, CDR2 FQNNGV. The ends were cut back, 3 bases at V and 4 bases at J, with 9 bases in the middle. This CDR3 contains 14 residues. This CDR3 reads CASSLEHHNEKLFF. The CDR3, as DNA: TGTGCCAGCAGCTTGGAACACCATAATGAAAAACTGTTTTTT. Together with reference TRBV11-2 and TRBJ1-4, the CDR3 gives the full variable domain: EAGVAQSPRYKIIEKRQSVAFWCNPISGHATLYWYQQILGQGPKLLIQFQNNGVVDDSQLPKDRFSAERLKGVDSTLKIQPAKLEDSAVYLCASSLEHHNEKLFFGSGTQLSVL.